The T cell receptor (beta chain) under discussion was sequenced for a study of T-cell reconstitution after alpha-beta-depleted transplantation in children. Preparation of the TCRbeta library used unique molecular identifiers. TCRdb called the PCR reads again in MiXCR, with one record for every CDR3 protein. The sample has about 500,000 distinct CDR3 sequences, roughly 11% seen once. In its sample, this clonotype was seen a few times. Its antigen is unknown. Study-level results: The origin of high day-60 TCRbeta diversity in some patients lay in surviving recipient T cells and thymic progenitors. Two months or so post-transplant, alpha-beta T cells reportedly derived from several hundred expanded graft clones.

This CDR3 has 14 residues. From germline, CDR1 is SEHNR and CDR2 FQNEAQ (reference sequence). The V end lost 3 bases, the J end lost 4 bases, and 12 bases lay between the germline ends. The rearrangement joins TRBV7-9 to TRBJ2-5; no clear D. Specimen: PBMCs, mostly from graft donor cells, collected 180 days after TCRalphabeta/CD19-depleted stem cell transplant. The sequence derives from a female patient under 10 years old who had a stem cell transplant for aplastic anemia, so the T cells may come from the graft donor. CDR3 nucleotides: TGTGCCAGCAGCTTCGAGGCAGGAAGAGAGACCCAGTACTTC. Translation gives CASSFEAGRETQYF.